The rows below give T cell receptor beta chains drawn from one sample of a study of blood T cell repertoires in COVID-19. Sequencing was performed with immunoSEQ multiplex PCR; in TCRdb, only in-frame clones are kept and a portion is missing. The data hold about 220,000 clones, with 82% observed a single time. The sequencing input was PBMCs or T cells enriched from blood (not recorded which). These receptor sequences come from a woman aged 55-69 years who had recovered from COVID-19. Each CDR3 is given with its conserved first and last residue. A D gene is named only where the DNA matches it firmly. The size of a clone is reported for some rows only, either as once, few or many, or as a class for expanded clones.

v_gene	abundance	j_gene	d_gene	CDR3nt	CDR3aa
TRBV19	-	TRBJ1-3	-	TGTGCCAGTAGTATCGGGGAGGCTGGAAACACCATATATTTT	CASSIGEAGNTIYF
TRBV7-2	-	TRBJ2-7	-	TGTGCCAGCAGCCCGGGTGGAGGTTTCTACGAGCAGTACTTC	CASSPGGGFYEQYF
TRBV3-1/TRBV3-2	-	TRBJ1-3	-	TGTGCCAGCAGCCAAGGGGTCGGGGATACTGGAAACACCATATATTTT	CASSQGVGDTGNTIYF
TRBV19	-	TRBJ1-1	TRBD1	TGTGCCAGTAGTCCCCTACAGGGGGGGACTGAAGCTTTCTTT	CASSPLQGGTEAFF
TRBV5-1	once	TRBJ2-2	TRBD2	TGCGCCAGCAGCTTAGGGACTAGCGTCACCGGGGAGCTGTTTTTT	CASSLGTSVTGELFF
TRBV2	-	TRBJ2-3	-	TGTGCCAGCAGCTATACAGATACGCAGTATTTT	CASSYTDTQYF
TRBV25-1	-	TRBJ2-7	-	TGTGCCAGCAGTGGGTACCGGGGGTTCGGCGAGCAGTACTTC	CASSGYRGFGEQYF
TRBV4-1	-	TRBJ2-7	TRBD2	TGCGCCAGCAGCCAAGGGGTGATGTTAGCGGGAGCCATATCCTACGAGCAGTACTTC	CASSQGVMLAGAISYEQYF
TRBV25-1	-	TRBJ2-5	TRBD1	TGTGCCCCCCGGGACAGGGGGCTAGAGACCCAGTACTTC	CAPRDRGLETQYF
TRBV6-5	-	TRBJ1-6	TRBD1	TGTGCCAGCAGTACGCCGGACAGGCCCGGGTCACCCCTCCACTTT	CASSTPDRPGSPLHF
TRBV5-1	-	TRBJ1-1	-	TGCGCCAGCAGCCGGGGGGTGGGTAGTGGGAACACTGAAGCTTTCTTT	CASSRGVGSGNTEAFF
TRBV24-1	-	TRBJ2-7	TRBD1	TGTGCCACCAGTGGTCCCCTGACAGGGACCTACGAGCAGTACTTC	CATSGPLTGTYEQYF
TRBV6-6	-	TRBJ1-4	-	TGTGCCAGCAGTCCCACCGCCGGTAATACTAATGAAAAACTGTTTTTT	CASSPTAGNTNEKLFF
TRBV5-8	once	TRBJ1-6	-	TGTGCCAGCATCCCTGGGGGCGATGATAATTCACCCCTCCACTTT	CASIPGGDDNSPLHF
TRBV19	-	TRBJ1-1	-	TGTGCCAGTAGGCATCAACAGGGTCCCGTGAACACTGAAGCTTTCTTT	CASRHQQGPVNTEAFF
TRBV27	-	TRBJ1-1	-	TGTGCCAGCAGGGTACATAGGGGTGGCACTGAAGCTTTCTTT	CASRVHRGGTEAFF
TRBV7-9	-	TRBJ1-2	-	TGTGCCAGCACACATAAAGACAGCCACTATGGCTACACCTTC	CASTHKDSHYGYTF
TRBV6-4	few	TRBJ1-5	-	TGTGCCAGCAGTGTAAGGGGGGGCGTACCCATGGGAGCCCAGCATTTT	CASSVRGGVPMGAQHF
TRBV18	-	TRBJ1-3	-	TGTGCCAGCTCACCCTACGACAGCCAGACTGGAAACACCATATATTTT	CASSPYDSQTGNTIYF
TRBV3-1/TRBV3-2	-	TRBJ2-3	TRBD2	TGTGCCAGCAGCCTAGCGGGGGGGGGCACAGATACGCAGTATTTT	CASSLAGGGTDTQYF
TRBV4-3	-	TRBJ2-7	TRBD1	TGCGCCAGCAGCCACCGATCCAGGACAGGGGTTCCCGAGCAGTACTTC	CASSHRSRTGVPEQYF
TRBV11-2	-	TRBJ1-3	-	TGTGCCAGCAGGGGGCCCCTCGGAAACACCATATATTTT	CASRGPLGNTIYF
TRBV27	-	TRBJ1-2	TRBD1	TGTGCCAGCAGTTCAGCCCCCTTTACAGGGGTAGCTAACTATGGCTACACCTTC	CASSSAPFTGVANYGYTF
TRBV7-8	-	TRBJ1-1	-	TGTGCCAGCAGCTTAGCGACACGGAACACTGAAGCTTTCTTT	CASSLATRNTEAFF
TRBV19	-	TRBJ1-3	-	TGTGCCAGTAGTATGGGGCCGAACTCTGGAAACACCATATATTTT	CASSMGPNSGNTIYF
TRBV27	-	TRBJ2-1	TRBD1	TGTGCCAGCAGTTATGGGACAGGGGGCGGTAGGGAGCAGTTCTTC	CASSYGTGGGREQFF
TRBV11-3	-	TRBJ2-3	TRBD2	TGTGCCAGCAGCGTCACTAGCGGGGGTACGCAGTATTTT	CASSVTSGGTQYF
TRBV6-5	-	TRBJ1-2	-	TGTGCCAGCAGTTACACGACAGCCCATGGCTACACCTTC	CASSYTTAHGYTF
TRBV2	once	TRBJ2-1	-	TGTGCCAGCAGTCAGGGAAAGTACAATGAGCAGTTCTTC	CASSQGKYNEQFF
TRBV6-5	-	TRBJ1-1	-	TGTGCCAGCAGACAGGTGACCCAGAACACTGAAGCTTTCTTT	CASRQVTQNTEAFF
TRBV4-2	few	TRBJ2-1	-	TGTGCCAGCAGCCAAGAGACACTAGCAGACAATGAGCAGTTCTTC	CASSQETLADNEQFF
TRBV5-1	-	TRBJ2-7	TRBD1	TGCGCCAGCAGCTTACGGACAGGGGAGTTCGGGGAGCAGTACTTC	CASSLRTGEFGEQYF
TRBV7-8	-	TRBJ2-7	TRBD1	TGTGCCAGCAGCTATACCGGGACAGGGCCCCACGAGCAGTACTTC	CASSYTGTGPHEQYF
TRBV19	-	TRBJ2-7	-	TGTGCCAGTAGTCCCAGGACACAATCCTACGAGCAGTACTTC	CASSPRTQSYEQYF
TRBV6-2/TRBV6-3	once	TRBJ2-3	TRBD2	TGTGCCAGCAGTTCCCCACTAGCGGGGGGGCCAGATACGCAGTATTTT	CASSSPLAGGPDTQYF
TRBV5-1	-	TRBJ2-2	TRBD2	TGCGCCAGCAGCTTGGGACGGGAGGGCACCCGGGAGCTGTTTTTT	CASSLGREGTRELFF
TRBV20-1	-	TRBJ1-5	-	TGCAGTGCTAGTTTGGCCTCTCGGGGGAATCAGCCCCAGCATTTT	CSASLASRGNQPQHF
TRBV4-1	-	TRBJ1-6	TRBD1	TGCGCCAGCAGCCGGGGACAGGGGGTTCAGAATTCACCCCTCCACTTT	CASSRGQGVQNSPLHF
TRBV19	-	TRBJ2-3	-	TGTGCCAGTAGTGGAGGACTCCTCCGCACAGATACGCAGTATTTT	CASSGGLLRTDTQYF
TRBV4-3	-	TRBJ2-7	-	TGCGCCAGCAGCCAAGAAACGGGGTTGGGAATCTACGAGCAGTACTTC	CASSQETGLGIYEQYF
TRBV7-2	-	TRBJ1-2	-	TGTGCCAGCAGCTTAGGTGCAGGGGCGTATGGCTACACCTTC	CASSLGAGAYGYTF
TRBV5-4	-	TRBJ2-7	TRBD1	TGTGCCAGCCGGGGACAGGGGAGCGAGCAGTACTTC	CASRGQGSEQYF
TRBV2	-	TRBJ1-1	-	TGTGCCAGACAGGGGAACACTGAAGCTTTCTTT	CARQGNTEAFF
TRBV6-5	-	TRBJ1-1	-	TGTGCCAGCAGACAACAGCGGGCCACTGAAGCTTTCTTT	CASRQQRATEAFF
TRBV19	once	TRBJ2-3	TRBD2	TGTGCCAGTAGCCCGCTAGCGGGAGTTACAGATACGCAGTATTTT	CASSPLAGVTDTQYF
TRBV5-6	-	TRBJ1-5	-	TGTGCCAGCAGCTTGTTAAATCAGCCCCAGCATTTT	CASSLLNQPQHF
TRBV27	-	TRBJ1-1	-	TGTGCCATCCGCGCTCTCCCTTTCACAGCGAACACTGAAGCTTTCTTT	CAIRALPFTANTEAFF
TRBV7-2	-	TRBJ1-2	-	TGTGCCAGCAGCCCCGGGAGGGATTTCTATGGCTACACCTTC	CASSPGRDFYGYTF
TRBV7-3	once	TRBJ2-2	TRBD1	TGTGCCAGCAGCCGAACAGGGGGCGAGGACACCGGGGAGCTGTTTTTT	CASSRTGGEDTGELFF
TRBV15	-	TRBJ2-1	-	TGTGCCACCAGCAGAGACGCGGAATCCTACAATGAGCAGTTCTTC	CATSRDAESYNEQFF
TRBV9	-	TRBJ1-4	-	TGTGCCAGCGGGGAGGGGGTAGGCGAAAAACTGTTTTTT	CASGEGVGEKLFF
TRBV5-1	once	TRBJ2-5	TRBD2	TGCGCCAGCAGCGTTATAGCGGGCCGCGAGACCCAGTACTTC	CASSVIAGRETQYF
TRBV30	-	TRBJ1-1	TRBD1	TGTGCCTGGAGTGTATCCGGACAGGGGCAAGCTTTCTTT	CAWSVSGQGQAFF
TRBV5-1	-	TRBJ1-2	TRBD1	TGCGCCAGCAGCGCAGGGACAGGGAACTATGGCTACACCTTC	CASSAGTGNYGYTF
TRBV21-1	-	TRBJ2-5	-	TGTGCCAGCGGAGGGGAGGATTACCAAGAGACCCAGTACTTC	CASGGEDYQETQYF
TRBV5-1	-	TRBJ2-6	-	TGCGCCAGCAGCTTGGCAGGGGCTTCCGGGGCCAACGTCCTGACTTTC	CASSLAGASGANVLTF
TRBV7-9	-	TRBJ2-3	TRBD1	TGTGCCAGCAGCTCTGGGACAGGGAGCCCAGATACGCAGTATTTT	CASSSGTGSPDTQYF